A single sample is the source of the 10 T cell receptor beta chains below, sequenced in a study of beta chain features in type 1 diabetes. These receptors have no known antigen. Study conclusions and caveats: TCRB CDR3s from Type 1 diabetes patients were moderately but significantly shorter in all four CD4+ subsets.

Every isolated RNA sample was fully reverse transcribed, so sequencing captured expressed TCRB transcripts. Sequenced by immunoSEQ multiplex PCR; TCRdb stores in-frame clones only, minus some. This sample carries some 350,000 clones, around a tenth of them seen once, and the ten largest clones take about 0.6%. Source material: central memory CD4+ T cells from blood. Receptor source: a man aged 30-40 years with type 1 diabetes.

This clone was recorded a few times. This chain links TRBV7-2 with TRBJ1-6, with D maybe TRBD1 (6 bases). V was clipped by 4 bases and J by 7 bases, with 14 bases between them. CDR1 and CDR2 (germline): SGHTA, FQGNSA. This CDR3 comprises 15 residues. CDR3: CASSSRQGGNSPLHF. The CDR3 nucleotides read TGTGCCAGCAGCTCCCGTCAAGGGGGAAATTCACCCCTCCACTTT.

There are many counts of this clone. V is TRBV5-4 and J is TRBJ1-4, with D perhaps TRBD1 (5 bases). The CDR3 extends over 12 amino acids. Trimming stripped 7 bases from V and 8 bases from J, with 12 bases between. Germline V gene sequence: CDR1 SGHNT, CDR2 YYREEE (reference sequence). This CDR3 is CASSIEGEKLFF. CDR3 sequence (DNA): TGTGCCAGCTCCATCGAGGGGGAAAAACTGTTTTTT.

The chain combines TRBV29-1 with TRBJ2-2; maybe TRBD2 (5 bases). V was shortened by 6 bases and J by 0 bases, with 14 bases between the two germline ends. The CDR3 spans 15 residues. Germline CDR1 reads SQVTM; CDR2 reads ANQGSEA. CDR3 coding DNA: TGCAGCGTCCGGTTGGGAGAAGCGAACACCGGGGAGCTGTTTTTT. Its translation is CSVRLGEANTGELFF.

This sequence joins TRBV28 and TRBJ1-3; D is undetermined. Germline CDR1 is MDHEN and CDR2 is SYDVKM. The CDR3 loop spans 17 amino acids. V lost 6 bases to trimming and J lost 0 bases, with 18 bases between them. The CDR3 nucleotides read TGTGCCAGCAGCACACCTTCCCAGGACCGCTCTGGAAACACCATATATTTT. It specifies CASSTPSQDRSGNTIYF.

The chain links TRBV28 to TRBJ1-1; D is perhaps TRBD1 (5 bases). Per the germline V gene, CDR1 is MDHEN and CDR2 is SYDVKM. The V and J ends lost 6 bases and 6 bases respectively, with 14 bases between them. This CDR3 spans 13 amino acids. The CDR3 is CASRGGAAAEAFF. DNA for the CDR3: TGTGCCAGCAGGGGAGGGGCGGCAGCTGAAGCTTTCTTT. The full variable domain, rest sourced from reference TRBV28 and TRBJ1-1, is DVKVTQSSRYLVKRTGEKVFLECVQDMDHENMFWYRQDPGLGLRLIYFSYDVKMKEKGDIPEGYSVSREKKERFSLILESASTNQTSMYLCASRGGAAAEAFFGQGTRLTVV.

V is TRBV7-9 and J is TRBJ2-1, with D possibly matching TRBD1 (5 bases). The CDR3 consists of 18 residues. Trimming removed 2 bases at V and 0 bases at J, with 17 bases between. From germline, CDR1 is SEHNR and CDR2 FQNEAQ (reference sequence). The CDR3 reads CASSLRAGLRSSYNEQFF. The CDR3 DNA follows: TGTGCCAGCAGCTTACGGGCAGGGTTACGGAGCTCCTACAATGAGCAGTTCTTC.

This clone was seen a few times. The chain joins TRBV6-5 to TRBJ1-1; no clear D gene. The germline V and J ends were trimmed by 7 bases and 3 bases, with 15 bases remaining between them. The CDR3 extends over 14 amino acids. The germline V gene encodes CDR1 MNHEY and CDR2 SVGAGI. In DNA form, the CDR3 reads TGTGCCAGCAACCGGGGATGGGTGGACACTGAAGCTTTCTTT. The encoded protein is CASNRGWVDTEAFF.

This clone came up a few times. This chain connects TRBV28 to TRBJ2-7, with D tentatively TRBD1 (6 bases). The ends were cut back, 2 bases at V and 1 base at J, with 9 bases in the middle. This CDR3 is built from 14 residues. The germline V gene encodes CDR1 MDHEN and CDR2 SYDVKM. CDR3 in DNA: TGTGCCAGCAGTTTAGAGGGGGTGTCCTACGAGCAGTACTTC. It translates to CASSLEGVSYEQYF.

This clone was observed a handful of times. The CDR3 region is CSVEDPRGRGEKLFF. The CDR3 bases are TGCAGCGTTGAAGATCCCCGGGGCCGGGGTGAAAAACTGTTTTTT. The chain employs TRBV29-1 and TRBJ1-4, with D tentatively TRBD1 (5 bases). Germline lookup yields CDR1 SQVTM and CDR2 ANQGSEA. The CDR3 has 15 amino acids. V was shortened by 0 bases and J by 7 bases, with 15 bases between the two germline ends.

This clone appeared a few times. The chain uses TRBV27 and TRBJ1-2; 8 nucleotides line up with TRBD1. V lost 6 bases to trimming and J lost 2 bases; unmatched junction nucleotides: 5. The CDR3 covers 14 residues. In germline, CDR1 is MNHEY, CDR2 SMNVEV (reference sequence). The CDR3 protein is CASSKGQENYGYTF. For the CDR3, the DNA is TGTGCCAGCAGCAAGGGACAGGAGAACTATGGCTACACCTTC.